A single sample is the source of the 2 T cell receptor beta chains below, sequenced in a study of cytomegalovirus exposure and HLA in healthy donors. 60 Vbeta and 13 Jbeta primers were used in PCR. The assay was immunoSEQ multiplex PCR, and TCRdb's table has in-frame clones only and misses some. This table has under 200,000 clones, about 76% appearing once. Sequenced sample: PBMCs. The receptors originated from a woman under 30 in good health and CMV-seropositive.

On this clone itself: The same CDR3 also results from other DNA sequences found in this sample. The rearrangement links TRBV4-3 to TRBJ2-1, with 10 bases lining up with TRBD2. Germline loops: CDR1 LGHNA, CDR2 YSLEER. The V segment lost 0 bases and the J segment 4 bases; nucleotides outside the gene matches: 3. The CDR3 extends over 16 amino acids. The CDR3 nucleotides read TGCGCCAGCAGCCAAGACCCAGCGGGGGGGTACAATGAGCAGTTCTTC. This codes for CASSQDPAGGYNEQFF.

The chain joins TRBV10-2 to TRBJ2-7; TRBD2 matches at 7 bases. The CDR3 totals 13 residues. The ends lost 6 bases at V and 2 bases at J; junction bases unmatched: 4. The germline gives CDR1 WSHSY, CDR2 SAAADI. In DNA, the CDR3 is TGCGCCAGCAGGGCTAGCGGAGCCTACGAGCAGTACTTC. It encodes CASRASGAYEQYF.